This T cell receptor beta chain appears in the sequencing data of a study of regulatory T cells in long-lasting Graves disease. The V end lost 2 bases, the J end lost 8 bases, and 12 bases lay between the germline ends. This CDR3 contains 13 residues. Germline CDR1 reads MNHEY; CDR2 reads SVGEGT. This clonotype was observed at least ten times. Regarding time point: newly diagnosed GD, antithyroid drugs for less than 3 months. PBMCs provided the RNA from which the TCR library was made. Through Arm-PCR of CDR3 regions and iRepertoire HTBI primers, TCR beta libraries were built. TCRdb re-analysed the multiplex PCR reads in MiXCR, keeping a single row per CDR3 protein. Here the sample spans some 250,000 distinct CDR3 sequences, 15% to 20% being singletons. These data also formed part of another study, on T cells in Graves' hyperthyroidism and ophthalmopathy.

V gene TRBV6-2 or TRBV6-3 combines with J gene TRBJ1-2; D gene ambiguous. This clonotype was sampled from a woman in her twenties or thirties with Graves disease. Sequencing used peripheral blood mononuclear cells (PBMCs), obtained at new diagnosis, from a patient treated with antithyroid drugs. DNA for the CDR3: TGTGCCAGCAGTTACGAAGGGAGAGGGGGCTACACCTTC. This translates into CASSYEGRGGYTF.